A single sample is the source of the 18 T cell receptor beta chains below, sequenced in a study of blood T cells in healthy people across ages. A J-beta primer mix and a sample-barcoded 5' primer were used in a second PCR of about 6 to 12 cycles. MiXCR, applied by TCRdb to the 5' RACE reads, yields one record per CDR3 protein. The sample lists roughly 730,000 distinct CDR3 sequences; more than 55% were seen once. The sequencing input was blood. The receptors here all came from a middle-aged man in good health.

This clonotype has a single count. The J gene is TRBJ1-6, the V gene TRBV7-4; 7 bases align to TRBD1. Germline-derived CDR1 and CDR2 are SGHVT and SQSDAQ. The CDR3 extends over 18 amino acids. Trimming at V came to 4 bases and at J to 9 bases, leaving 18 bases not matched to a gene. Here the CDR3 DNA reads TGTGCCAGCAGCTCCAGGGGGAATAGCTATATCCATGGTTCACCCCTCCACTTT. Its translation is CASSSRGNSYIHGSPLHF.

The V and J genes are TRBV5-1 and TRBJ2-3, with 10 bases aligning to TRBD2. Per the germline V gene, CDR1 is SGHRS and CDR2 is YFSETQ. With 1 base clipped from V and 2 bases from J, the junction kept 7 bases outside the gene matches. The CDR3 length is 17 residues. This CDR3 is CASSLISSGSLTDTQYF. CDR3 in DNA: TGCGCCAGCAGCTTGATTTCTAGCGGGAGCCTCACAGATACGCAGTATTTT.

The table lists this clonotype with a few counts. V and J are TRBV5-1 and TRBJ1-6; D may be TRBD1 (6 bases). CDR1 and CDR2 from the germline V gene are SGHRS and YFSETQ. V gave up 0 bases and J gave up 2 bases, with 15 bases separating them. There are 18 residues in the CDR3. The CDR3 spells CASSLGSRGRPYNSPLHF. CDR3 nucleotides: TGCGCCAGCAGCTTGGGATCCAGGGGTCGCCCCTATAATTCACCCCTCCACTTT.

The genes are TRBV20-1 and TRBJ2-6; 7 nucleotides line up with TRBD1. Looked up from germline, CDR1 is DFQATT and CDR2 is SNEGSKA (reference sequence). The CDR3 has 15 amino acids. The V gene end was trimmed by 7 bases and the J gene end by 3 bases; junction bases not matched to a gene: 9. In nucleotides, the CDR3 is TGCAGTGGTTGGACAGGATTCGGTGGGGCCAACGTCCTGACTTTC. Translation: CSGWTGFGGANVLTF.

The CDR3, as DNA: TGCAGCGTTGCATGGGACAGGGGCCTTATCTCTGAAGCTTTCTTT. This sequence encodes CSVAWDRGLISEAFF. The gene calls are TRBV29-1 and TRBJ1-1, with 10 bases fitting TRBD1. The CDR3 has 15 amino acids. Trimming at V came to 4 bases and at J to 6 bases, leaving 11 bases not matched to a gene. CDR1 is SQVTM and CDR2 is ANQGSEA in the germline V gene. Full variable domain (outside the CDR3, taken from reference TRBV29-1 and TRBJ1-1): SAVISQKPSRDICQRGTSLTIQCQVDSQVTMMFWYRQQPGQSLTLIATANQGSEATYESGFVIDKFPISRPNLTFSTLTVSNMSPEDSSIYLCSVAWDRGLISEAFFGQGTRLTVV.

The chain is built from TRBV9 and TRBJ1-6; D gene uncertain. The CDR3 length is 14 residues. From germline, CDR1 is SGDLS and CDR2 YYNGEE. V dropped 0 bases and J dropped 5 bases, with 6 bases sitting between them. CDR3 nucleotide sequence: TGTGCCAGCAGCGTAGAGCCAGATAATTCACCCCTCCACTTT. It encodes CASSVEPDNSPLHF.

The chain joins TRBV2 to TRBJ1-2; D gene uncertain. CDR1 is SNHLY, CDR2 FYNNEI, per germline. Trimming left V 3 bases short and J 4 bases short, with 6 bases between. The CDR3 consists of 12 residues. CDR3 sequence (DNA): TGTGCCAGCAGTGAGAGACGCTATGGCTACACCTTC. Residues: CASSERRYGYTF.

There are a few counts of this clonotype. This chain uses TRBV7-3 with TRBJ2-5; no clear D gene. Trimming took off 0 bases at V and 3 bases at J, with 8 bases between the two ends. The CDR3 totals 14 residues. In germline, CDR1 is SGHTA, CDR2 FQGTGA. The CDR3: CASSLTPAKETQYF. Written as DNA, the CDR3 is TGTGCCAGCAGCTTAACCCCGGCCAAAGAGACCCAGTACTTC.

The chain recombines TRBV5-1 with TRBJ2-3, with TRBD1 matching 9 bases. This CDR3 has 14 residues. Trimming cost V 6 bases and J 6 bases; bases outside gene matches: 8. From germline, CDR1 is SGHRS and CDR2 YFSETQ. The CDR3 sequence: CASTGDRVTDTQYF. As DNA, the CDR3 is TGCGCCAGCACCGGGGACAGGGTAACGGATACGCAGTATTTT.

This CDR3 reads CASSLLAQAGTEQFF. CDR3 bases: TGTGCCAGCAGCTTATTGGCCCAGGCGGGGACTGAGCAGTTCTTC. The chain carries TRBV7-2 and TRBJ2-1; maybe TRBD2 (6 bases). V was shortened by 2 bases and J by 9 bases, with 17 bases between the two germline ends. CDR3 length: 15 amino acids. CDR1 and CDR2 from the germline V gene are SGHTA and FQGNSA. Full variable domain (rest looked up from reference TRBV7-2 and TRBJ2-1): GAGVSQSPSNKVTEKGKDVELRCDPISGHTALYWYRQSLGQGLEFLIYFQGNSAPDKSGLPSDRFSAERTGGSVSTLTIQRTQQEDSAVYLCASSLLAQAGTEQFFGPGTRLTVL.

The CDR3 loop reads CASSGLAGGGDTQYF. For the CDR3, the DNA is TGTGCCAGCAGCGGACTAGCGGGAGGTGGAGATACGCAGTATTTT. This chain links TRBV2 with TRBJ2-3; 14 nucleotides align to TRBD2. Trimming took 6 bases from V and 5 from J; bases not matched to a gene: 4. The CDR3 sequence is 15 residues long. In germline, CDR1 is SNHLY, CDR2 FYNNEI.

A note on this clonotype: A much larger clone sits a single nucleotide away, making a read error possible. The chain has TRBV28 and TRBJ2-1, with D perhaps TRBD1 (5 bases). The germline CDR1 and CDR2 sequences are MDHEN and SYDVKM. CDR3 length: 16 amino acids. The germline V and J ends were trimmed by 4 bases and 5 bases, with 18 bases remaining between them. The CDR3 loop is CASSSPGAPGHNEQFF. For the CDR3, the DNA is TGTGCCAGCAGTTCACCTGGGGCCCCAGGCCACAATGAGCAGTTCTTC.

A few counts support this clonotype. J is TRBJ2-1 and V is TRBV6-4, with D maybe TRBD2 (6 bases). Germline loops: CDR1 MRHNA, CDR2 SNTAGT. Trimming stripped 6 bases from V and 9 bases from J, with 15 bases between. CDR3 size: 13 residues. CDR3 in DNA: TGTGCCAGCAGAGCTGTAATGGGGGGTGAGCAGTTCTTC. This sequence encodes CASRAVMGGEQFF.

This clonotype was counted between two and nine times. The V and J genes are TRBV24-1 and TRBJ2-5, with D perhaps given as TRBD1 or TRBD2 (5 bases each). Germline lookup yields CDR1 KGHDR and CDR2 SFDVKD. This CDR3 comprises 14 residues. The V and J ends lost 4 bases and 6 bases respectively, with 14 bases between them. CDR3 coding DNA: TGTGCCACCAGTGACTTGGGACGGTTGAAGACCCAGTACTTC. Translating gives CATSDLGRLKTQYF.

This rearrangement joins TRBV5-4 to TRBJ1-1; D is perhaps TRBD1 (5 bases). V was trimmed by 4 bases and J by 1 base, leaving 8 bases between them. Per the germline V gene, CDR1 is SGHNT and CDR2 is YYREEE (reference sequence). The CDR3 runs to 13 residues. For the CDR3, the DNA is TGTGCCAGCAGCACTACAGGGAACACTGAAGCTTTCTTT. Amino acid sequence: CASSTTGNTEAFF.

The rearrangement links TRBV5-1 to TRBJ2-5; tentatively, D is TRBD1 or TRBD2 (5 bases each). V was pared by 3 bases and J by 4 bases, with 16 bases between. The CDR3 contains 15 residues. Germline CDR1 SGHRS, CDR2 YFSETQ. The chain's CDR3 is CASSSDPGPRETQYF. The DNA of the CDR3 is TGCGCCAGCAGCTCAGACCCGGGACCCCGAGAGACCCAGTACTTC.

The chain uses TRBV29-1 and TRBJ2-7; D call uncertain. This CDR3 is built from 12 residues. Germline CDR1 and CDR2: SQVTM and ANQGSEA. Between the trimmed V and J ends, which lost 4 bases and 3 bases, there was a span of 10 bases. The DNA for the CDR3 is TGCAGCGTTGGACGGAGCGACTACGAGCAGTACTTC. It translates to CSVGRSDYEQYF.

This clonotype was picked up many times. The V call is TRBV20-1, the J call TRBJ2-7, with D tentatively TRBD1 (5 bases). The CDR3 has 12 residues. V was pared by 7 bases and J by 0 bases, with 10 bases between. CDR1 DFQATT and CDR2 SNEGSKA come from the germline V gene (reference sequence). The CDR3 DNA sequence: TGCAGTGTATTAAGGGGCTCCTACGAGCAGTACTTC. Amino acids: CSVLRGSYEQYF.